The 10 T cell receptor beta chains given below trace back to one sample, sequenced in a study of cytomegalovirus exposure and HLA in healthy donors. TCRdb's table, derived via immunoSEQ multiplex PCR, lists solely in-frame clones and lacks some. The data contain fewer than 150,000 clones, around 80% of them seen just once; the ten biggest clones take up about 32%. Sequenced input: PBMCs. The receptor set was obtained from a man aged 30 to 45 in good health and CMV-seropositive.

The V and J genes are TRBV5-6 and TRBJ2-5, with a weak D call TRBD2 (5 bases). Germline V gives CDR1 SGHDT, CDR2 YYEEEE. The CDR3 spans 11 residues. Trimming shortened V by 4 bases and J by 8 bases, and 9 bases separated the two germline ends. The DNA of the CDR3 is TGTGCCAGCAGCCTAAGCGGAACCCAGTACTTC. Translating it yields CASSLSGTQYF.

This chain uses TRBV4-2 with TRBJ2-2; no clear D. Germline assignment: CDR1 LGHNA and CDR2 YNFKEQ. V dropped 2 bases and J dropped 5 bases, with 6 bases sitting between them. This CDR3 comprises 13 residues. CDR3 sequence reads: CASSQLKTGELFF. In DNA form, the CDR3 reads TGTGCCAGCAGCCAACTAAAAACCGGGGAGCTGTTTTTT.

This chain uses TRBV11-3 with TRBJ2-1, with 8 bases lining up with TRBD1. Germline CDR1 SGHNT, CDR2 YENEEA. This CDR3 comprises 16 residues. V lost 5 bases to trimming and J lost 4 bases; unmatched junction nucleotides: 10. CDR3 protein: CASSPEDRGPYNEQFF. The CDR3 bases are TGTGCCAGCAGCCCAGAAGACAGGGGACCTTACAATGAGCAGTTCTTC.

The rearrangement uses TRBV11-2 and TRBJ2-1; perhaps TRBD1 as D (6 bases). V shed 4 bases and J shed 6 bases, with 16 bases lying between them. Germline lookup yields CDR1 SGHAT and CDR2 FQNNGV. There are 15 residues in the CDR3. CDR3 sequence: CASSSSRGRGNEQFF. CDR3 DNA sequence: TGTGCCAGCAGCTCTTCCAGGGGTAGAGGCAATGAGCAGTTCTTC.

CDR3 sequence reads: CASSTQGVAEAFF. For the CDR3, the DNA is TGTGCCAGCAGCACACAGGGCGTGGCTGAAGCTTTCTTT. V gene TRBV7-2 combines with J gene TRBJ1-1; a possible D gene is TRBD1 (6 bases). Between the trimmed V and J ends, which lost 5 bases and 6 bases, there was a span of 13 bases. Germline V gene sequence: CDR1 SGHTA, CDR2 FQGNSA. The CDR3 is made up of 13 amino acids. Using reference TRBV7-2 and TRBJ1-1 for the parts outside the CDR3, the full variable domain is GAGVSQSPSNKVTEKGKDVELRCDPISGHTALYWYRQSLGQGLEFLIYFQGNSAPDKSGLPSDRFSAERTGGSVSTLTIQRTQQEDSAVYLCASSTQGVAEAFFGQGTRLTVV.

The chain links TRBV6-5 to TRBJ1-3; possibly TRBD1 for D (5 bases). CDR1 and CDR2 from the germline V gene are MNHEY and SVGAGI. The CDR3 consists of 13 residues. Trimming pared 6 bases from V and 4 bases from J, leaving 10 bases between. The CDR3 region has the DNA TGTGCCAGCAGAAGGGGATTAGGAAACACCATATATTTT. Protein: CASRRGLGNTIYF.

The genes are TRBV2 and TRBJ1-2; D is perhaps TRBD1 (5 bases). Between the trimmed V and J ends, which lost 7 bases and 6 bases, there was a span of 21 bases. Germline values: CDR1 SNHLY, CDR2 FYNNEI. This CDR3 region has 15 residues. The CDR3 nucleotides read TGTGCCAGCACCTACCCGGGTGGGGGGAAGGATGGCTACACCTTC. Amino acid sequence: CASTYPGGGKDGYTF.

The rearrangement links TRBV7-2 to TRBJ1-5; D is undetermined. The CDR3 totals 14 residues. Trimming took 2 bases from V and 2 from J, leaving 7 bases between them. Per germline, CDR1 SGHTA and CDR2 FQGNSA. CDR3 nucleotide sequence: TGTGCCAGCAGCTTACAGGTGGGCAATCAGCCCCAGCATTTT. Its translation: CASSLQVGNQPQHF. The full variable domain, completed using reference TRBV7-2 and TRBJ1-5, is GAGVSQSPSNKVTEKGKDVELRCDPISGHTALYWYRQSLGQGLEFLIYFQGNSAPDKSGLPSDRFSAERTGGSVSTLTIQRTQQEDSAVYLCASSLQVGNQPQHFGDGTRLSIL.

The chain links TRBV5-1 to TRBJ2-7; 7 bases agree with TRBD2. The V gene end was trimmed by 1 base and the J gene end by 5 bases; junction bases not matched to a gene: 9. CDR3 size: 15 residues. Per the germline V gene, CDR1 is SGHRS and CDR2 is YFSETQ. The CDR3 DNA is TGCGCCAGCAGCTTGTATGGGGGAGGGCCCAACGAGCAGTACTTC. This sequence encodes CASSLYGGGPNEQYF. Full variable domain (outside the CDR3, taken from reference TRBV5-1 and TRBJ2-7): KAGVTQTPRYLIKTRGQQVTLSCSPISGHRSVSWYQQTPGQGLQFLFEYFSETQRNKGNFPGRFSGRQFSNSRSEMNVSTLELGDSALYLCASSLYGGGPNEQYFGPGTRLTVT.

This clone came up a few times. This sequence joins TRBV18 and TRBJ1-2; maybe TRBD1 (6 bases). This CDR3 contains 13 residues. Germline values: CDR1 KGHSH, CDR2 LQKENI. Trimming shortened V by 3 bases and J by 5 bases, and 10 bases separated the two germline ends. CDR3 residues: CASSPIGGYGYTF. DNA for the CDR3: TGTGCCAGCTCACCTATAGGGGGATATGGCTACACCTTC. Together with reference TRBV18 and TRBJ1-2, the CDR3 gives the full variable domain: NAGVMQNPRHLVRRRGQEARLRCSPMKGHSHVYWYRQLPEEGLKFMVYLQKENIIDESGMPKERFSAEFPKEGPSILRIQQVVRGDSAAYFCASSPIGGYGYTFGSGTRLTVV.